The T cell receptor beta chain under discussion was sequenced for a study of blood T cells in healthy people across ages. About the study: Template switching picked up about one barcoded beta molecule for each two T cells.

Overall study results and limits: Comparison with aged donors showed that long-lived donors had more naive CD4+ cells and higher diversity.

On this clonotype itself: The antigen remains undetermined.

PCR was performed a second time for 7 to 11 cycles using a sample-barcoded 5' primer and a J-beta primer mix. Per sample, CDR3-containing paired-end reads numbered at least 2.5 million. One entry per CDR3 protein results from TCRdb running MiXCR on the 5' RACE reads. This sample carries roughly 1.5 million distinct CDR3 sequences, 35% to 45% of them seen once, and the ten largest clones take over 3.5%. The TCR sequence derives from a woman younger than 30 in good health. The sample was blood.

For the CDR3, the DNA is TGCAGCGTTGTTATTGGGGAGGAGGTCGTAGATACGCAGTATTTT. Protein: CSVVIGEEVVDTQYF. The V and J genes are TRBV29-1 and TRBJ2-3; TRBD2 is a possible D gene (6 bases). Germline CDR1 is SQVTM and CDR2 is ANQGSEA. Trimming removed 4 bases at V and 5 bases at J, with 19 bases between. This CDR3 has 15 amino acids.